Listed below are T cell receptor beta chains from one sample, sequenced in a study of T-cell reconstitution after alpha-beta-depleted transplantation in children. TCRdb ran MiXCR on the PCR reads and lists one entry per CDR3 protein. The table lists about 32,000 distinct CDR3 sequences, roughly 6.7% of them singletons. The material was peripheral blood, obtained 60 days after TCRalphabeta/CD19-depleted stem cell transplant. Source of these receptors: a child under two years old who had a stem cell transplant for acute myeloid leukemia, so the T cells may come from the graft donor. CDR3s include the opening cysteine and the closing phenylalanine or tryptophan. A clone size is listed for some rows: how often the clone was seen (once, few, many), or a class if it is expanded.

clone size: many
V gene: TRBV3-1
CDR3 protein: CASSPTDRANEKLFF

clone size: many
V gene: TRBV9
CDR3 protein: CASSAAGAAAGHGNSPLHF

clone size: many
V gene: TRBV2
CDR3 protein: CATSLRAQYF

clone size: many
V gene: TRBV20-1
CDR3 protein: CSAYPYATAGSRTDTQYF

clone size: many
V gene: TRBV2
CDR3 protein: CASSALAGSFTDTQYF

clone size: many
V gene: TRBV29-1
CDR3 protein: CSVEDGGATDTQYF

clone size: many
V gene: TRBV24-1
CDR3 protein: CATSDAGTGVDTQYF

clone size: many
V gene: TRBV4-3
CDR3 protein: CASSQDRQGGTEAFF

clone size: few
V gene: TRBV7-8
CDR3 protein: CASSRGGSGRRTDTQYF

clone size: many
V gene: TRBV9
CDR3 protein: CASSLRHESYEQYF

clone size: NA
V gene: TRBV14
CDR3 protein: CASSQVTGSYEQYF

clone size: many
V gene: TRBV4-2
CDR3 protein: CASSPLAGGGELFF

clone size: many
V gene: TRBV2
CDR3 protein: CATDLRVAEAFF

clone size: few
V gene: TRBV7-8
CDR3 protein: CASSLEVRETVKNIQYF

clone size: many
V gene: TRBV10-3
CDR3 protein: CAINTGGFSYTF

clone size: many
V gene: TRBV7-9
CDR3 protein: CASSPNGDEQFF

clone size: many
V gene: TRBV20-1
CDR3 protein: CSAPGLAGLYNEQFF

clone size: many
V gene: TRBV24-1
CDR3 protein: CATSDPGPRPNTGELFF

clone size: many
V gene: TRBV4-3
CDR3 protein: CASSQDGQVQETQYF

clone size: NA
V gene: TRBV5-5
CDR3 protein: CASSLGGRAQETQYF

clone size: few
V gene: TRBV2
CDR3 protein: CASIWALEDGYTF

clone size: many
V gene: TRBV10-3
CDR3 protein: CAISEGNEKLFF

clone size: many
V gene: TRBV7-9
CDR3 protein: CASSFRGAFF

clone size: many
V gene: TRBV7-9
CDR3 protein: CASSLRGLTEQYF

clone size: many
V gene: TRBV9
CDR3 protein: CASSPIPLSYRGYTF

clone size: few
V gene: TRBV7-2
CDR3 protein: CASSLAPRPHEQYF

clone size: many
V gene: TRBV7-9
CDR3 protein: CASSLVVPYEQYF

clone size: many
V gene: TRBV9
CDR3 protein: CASSVAPRTGPYEQYF

clone size: many
V gene: TRBV4-3
CDR3 protein: CASSQDWAGVSSYNEQFF

clone size: few
V gene: TRBV20-1
CDR3 protein: CSARALGGWQPQHF

clone size: many
V gene: TRBV19
CDR3 protein: CASSILYNEQFF

clone size: NA
V gene: TRBV12-3/TRBV12-4
CDR3 protein: CASASGLRGLREQYF

clone size: NA
V gene: TRBV20-1
CDR3 protein: CSARVEGQANEKLFF

clone size: many
V gene: TRBV6-6
CDR3 protein: CASRLTSYEQYF

clone size: many
V gene: TRBV5-1
CDR3 protein: CASSLPRRGHGELFF

clone size: many
V gene: TRBV12-3/TRBV12-4
CDR3 protein: CASSHGRADTQYF

clone size: few
V gene: TRBV7-8
CDR3 protein: CASSLRGGYEQYF

clone size: many
V gene: TRBV5-6
CDR3 protein: CASSPGGLAVEGQFF

clone size: NA
V gene: TRBV2
CDR3 protein: CASREHRVFTEAFF

clone size: many
V gene: TRBV4-1
CDR3 protein: CASSQVPDYEQYF

clone size: many
V gene: TRBV20-1
CDR3 protein: CSATGLARTDTQYF

clone size: many
V gene: TRBV10-3
CDR3 protein: CATTGGHGYTF

clone size: many
V gene: TRBV27
CDR3 protein: CASSPQGSSYEQYF